Below, 11 T cell receptor beta chains from the same sample are listed, as sequenced in a study of T cell changes during pregnancy in multiple sclerosis. The assay was immunoSEQ multiplex PCR, and TCRdb's table has in-frame clones only and misses some. This table holds about 30,000 clones, 92% found once. The sequenced sample was peripheral blood, obtained in the first trimester of pregnancy. The receptor set was obtained from a female donor in good health, enrolled as a control in a pregnancy study.

The chain links TRBV7-9 to TRBJ1-1; D not resolved. V lost 6 bases and J 5 bases, leaving 10 bases between the germline ends. Germline V gene lookup returns CDR1 SEHNR and CDR2 FQNEAQ (reference sequence). There are 12 residues in the CDR3. The CDR3 DNA is TGTGCCAGCAGTTTTCCGGTGACTGAAGCTTTCTTT. This gives the protein CASSFPVTEAFF.

The J gene is TRBJ2-1, the V gene TRBV11-2; 10 nucleotides agree with TRBD2. After removal of 2 bases from V and 5 bases from J, the junction contained 3 bases not matched to a gene. CDR3 size: 15 residues. Germline values: CDR1 SGHAT, CDR2 FQNNGV. Here the CDR3 reads CASSLILAGNNEQFF. CDR3 sequence (DNA): TGTGCCAGCAGCTTAATACTAGCGGGAAACAATGAGCAGTTCTTC.

The CDR3 reads CASSPRTSGSYEQYF. The CDR3 DNA reads as TGTGCCAGCAGCCCCAGGACTAGCGGGAGTTACGAGCAGTACTTC. This chain links TRBV5-4 with TRBJ2-7, with 13 positions matching TRBD2. Per the germline V gene, CDR1 is SGHNT and CDR2 is YYREEE (reference sequence). This CDR3 comprises 15 residues. Trimming cost V 4 bases and J 4 bases; bases outside gene matches: 5. Together with reference TRBV5-4 and TRBJ2-7, the CDR3 gives the full variable domain: ETGVTQSPTHLIKTRGQQVTLRCSSQSGHNTVSWYQQALGQGPQFIFQYYREEENGRGNFPPRFSGLQFPNYSSELNVNALELDDSALYLCASSPRTSGSYEQYFGPGTRLTVT.

The V and J genes are TRBV19 and TRBJ1-1; TRBD1 is a possible D gene (5 bases). Trimming stripped 6 bases from V and 0 bases from J, with 11 bases between. Germline lookup yields CDR1 LNHDA and CDR2 SQIVND (reference sequence). The CDR3 consists of 14 residues. In DNA, the CDR3 is TGTGCCAGTAGCTTTGACAGCATGAACACTGAAGCTTTCTTT. It encodes CASSFDSMNTEAFF.

CDR3 amino acids: CASSLELSGGVSGNTIYF. CDR3 coding DNA: TGCGCCAGCAGCTTGGAATTGTCGGGGGGCGTGTCAGGAAACACCATATATTTT. This rearrangement joins TRBV5-1 to TRBJ1-3; a weak D match, TRBD1 (6 bases). Germline V CDR1 and CDR2: SGHRS, YFSETQ. Trimming removed 0 bases from V and 4 bases from J, with 20 bases in between. This CDR3 has 18 amino acids.

V usage is TRBV9 and J usage is TRBJ2-3; 8 bases align to TRBD1. CDR1 SGDLS and CDR2 YYNGEE come from the germline V gene. The CDR3 covers 17 residues. Trimming removed 7 bases from V and 5 bases from J; junction bases left unmatched: 18. The DNA for the CDR3 is TGTGCCAGCTCCACCCCATCCAGGGGGCGTGATGGAGATACGCAGTATTTT. It yields the protein CASSTPSRGRDGDTQYF.

The chain employs TRBV2 and TRBJ2-7; maybe TRBD2 (6 bases). V lost 7 bases to trimming and J lost 1 base, with 11 bases between them. Germline V lookup: CDR1 SNHLY, CDR2 FYNNEI. The CDR3 runs to 13 residues. CDR3 in amino acids: CASTYGGSYEQYF. CDR3 DNA sequence: TGTGCCAGCACCTACGGGGGATCCTACGAGCAGTACTTC.

CDR3 residues: CASSLQGYGYEQYF. The CDR3 coding sequence is TGTGCCAGCAGCTTACAGGGTTATGGCTACGAGCAGTACTTC. The rearrangement joins TRBV7-6 to TRBJ2-7, with a tentative D call TRBD1 (5 bases). The CDR3 length is 14 residues. The ends were cut back, 2 bases at V and 3 bases at J, with 11 bases in the middle. CDR1 is SGHVS, CDR2 FNYEAQ, per germline.

The genes are TRBV29-1 and TRBJ1-4, with 9 bases matching TRBD1. After removal of 0 bases from V and 7 bases from J, the junction contained 6 bases not matched to a gene. This CDR3 spans 15 amino acids. Germline V gene sequence: CDR1 SQVTM, CDR2 ANQGSEA. The CDR3 protein is CSVEDRQGVGEKLFF. The CDR3 nucleotides are TGCAGCGTTGAAGATCGACAGGGGGTGGGTGAAAAACTGTTTTTT.

J is TRBJ1-4 and V is TRBV29-1; no definite D call. Germline lookup yields CDR1 SQVTM and CDR2 ANQGSEA. V was pared by 7 bases and J by 5 bases, with 5 bases between. This CDR3 has 10 amino acids. The CDR3 nucleotides read TGCAGCGCAATGAATGAAAAACTGTTTTTT. Encoded protein: CSAMNEKLFF.

V gene TRBV9 combines with J gene TRBJ1-5; 10 nucleotides align to TRBD1. Germline V gene lookup returns CDR1 SGDLS and CDR2 YYNGEE. With 3 bases clipped from V and 2 bases from J, the junction kept 2 bases outside the gene matches. The CDR3 has 15 amino acids. As DNA, the CDR3 is TGTGCCAGCAGCGGAGGGACAGGGGGCAATCAGCCCCAGCATTTT. Its protein is CASSGGTGGNQPQHF.